This T cell receptor (beta chain) comes out of a study of blood T cell repertoires in COVID-19. Overall study: The United States, Italy and Spain were the sources of the acute and convalescent COVID-19 samples.

Germline CDR1 MGHRA, CDR2 YSYEKL. Trimming cost V 1 base and J 1 base, with 8 bases left between them. CDR3 length: 15 amino acids. Per the study methods: Estimated nucleated cell counts came from reference gene primer amplification. Clones were read by immunoSEQ multiplex PCR, and TCRdb kept only the in-frame ones, dropping some. That table supplies the V and J calls and clone size; D and trimming were determined from the DNA. Of approximately 250,000 clones listed, about 93% are singletons. The rearrangement links TRBV4-1 to TRBJ1-5; D call uncertain. The receptor's source is a man younger than 40 with COVID-19, enrolled during active disease. Sequenced material: peripheral blood. CDR3 nucleotides: TGCGCCAGCAGCCAAGTGTTTACAAGCAATCAGCCCCAGCATTTT. Encoded protein: CASSQVFTSNQPQHF.